The sequence of this T cell receptor (beta chain) was determined in a study of cytomegalovirus exposure and HLA in healthy donors. Whole-study context: A later analysis reported the approximately 120 validation repertoires used the same platform as the approximately 660 first-cohort repertoires. Study outcomes and limitations: TCR sequences were mostly rare, though some public TCRs occurred in many donors. CMV antigen specificity of a few CMV-associated chains was confirmed in vitro.

Profiling relied on immunoSEQ multiplex PCR, and the TCRdb table lists in-frame clones only, not all of them. In the table there are about 250,000 clones, more than 75% of which are singletons. Trimming removed 5 bases at V and 8 bases at J, with 13 bases between. CDR1 and CDR2 (germline): MNHEY, SMNVEV (reference sequence). The length of the CDR3 is 13 residues. Details on this clone: Its cognate antigen is unknown.

The gene calls are TRBV27 and TRBJ2-1, with D perhaps matching TRBD2 (6 bases). Sample: PBMCs. The sequence was collected from a man in his late teens or twenties in good health and CMV-seropositive. CDR3 DNA: TGTGCCAGCAGTCGTACTAGCAGCTATGAGCAGTTCTTC. Its translation: CASSRTSSYEQFF.